This T cell receptor (beta chain) was captured by sequencing in a study of OX40 agonist ivuxolimab in advanced cancers. Study overall: Each dose-escalation patient presented with hepatocellular carcinoma, melanoma, renal cell or head and neck cancer. Mean age approximately 55 years, range about 23 to 80; around 80% male.

Turning to this clone: One junction end disagrees with the germline gene, perhaps due to a read error.

CDR3 length: 17 residues. Germline V gene data show CDR1 as SGHTA and CDR2 as FQGTGA. The assay was immunoSEQ multiplex PCR, and TCRdb's table has in-frame clones only and misses some. The table records some 70,000 clones, about 91% of them present only once. V is TRBV7-3 and J is TRBJ2-7; 10 nucleotides line up with TRBD2. The sample here was CD4+ or CD8+ T cells sorted from blood, taken in a trial of the OX40 agonist ivuxolimab. The sequence was obtained from an adult with an advanced solid tumor such as melanoma, head and neck, liver or kidney cancer. The DNA of the CDR3 is TGTGCCAGCAGCCTAACCCCTCTAGCGGGAGTCTCCTACGAGCAGTACTTC. As protein: CASSLTPLAGVSYEQYF.